This T cell receptor (beta chain) was sequenced during a study of cytomegalovirus exposure and HLA in healthy donors. Study context: Early on, a data release was issued that held 80 million or so unique TCRs from HLA-typed donors. Broader study findings: Information on immune exposure was restricted to one variable (CMV serostatus). Later work associated fewer than 20,000 TCR beta sequences with HLA alleles at 0.05 false discovery rate.

Turning to this clone: Its antigen remains unidentified.

Amplification used 60 Vbeta primers and 13 Jbeta primers. Sequencing was performed with immunoSEQ multiplex PCR; in TCRdb, only in-frame clones are kept and a portion is missing. The sample holds around 94,000 clones, about 72% seen once. The V end was cut by 4 bases, the J end by 0 bases, with 12 bases between. The CDR3 runs 14 residues. Germline values: CDR1 SQVTM, CDR2 ANQGSEA. Sequenced: PBMCs. This TCR derives from a woman in her sixties in good health and CMV-seropositive. The rearrangement joins TRBV29-1 to TRBJ1-1; the D is unclear. The CDR3 coding sequence is TGCAGCGTTGGAATTTCGGGAATGAACACTGAAGCTTTCTTT. This gives the protein CSVGISGMNTEAFF.